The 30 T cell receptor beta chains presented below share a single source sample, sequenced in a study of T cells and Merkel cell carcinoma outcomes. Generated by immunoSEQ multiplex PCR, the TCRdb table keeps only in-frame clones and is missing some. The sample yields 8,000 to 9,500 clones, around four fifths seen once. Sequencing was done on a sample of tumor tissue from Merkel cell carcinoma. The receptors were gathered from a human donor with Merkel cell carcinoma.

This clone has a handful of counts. CDR3 sequence (DNA): TGTGCCAGCAGGCCGCGGGGTCAAGAGACCCAGTACTTC. Encoded protein: CASRPRGQETQYF. The rearrangement joins TRBV14 to TRBJ2-5; a weak D match, TRBD2 (6 bases). Germline V gives CDR1 SGHDN, CDR2 FVKESK. Trimming pared 6 bases from V and 2 bases from J, leaving 10 bases between. The CDR3 is 13 amino acids.

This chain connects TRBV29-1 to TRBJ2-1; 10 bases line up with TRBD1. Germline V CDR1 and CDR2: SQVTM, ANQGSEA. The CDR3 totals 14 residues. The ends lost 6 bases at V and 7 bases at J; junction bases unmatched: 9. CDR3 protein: CSVPPGQGWNEQFF. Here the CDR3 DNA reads TGCAGCGTCCCACCGGGACAGGGGTGGAATGAGCAGTTCTTC.

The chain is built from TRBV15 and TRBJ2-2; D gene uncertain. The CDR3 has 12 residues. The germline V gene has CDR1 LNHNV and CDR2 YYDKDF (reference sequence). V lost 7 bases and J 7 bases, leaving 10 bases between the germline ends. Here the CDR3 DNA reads TGTGCCACCACCGCCGGGTACGGGGAGCTGTTTTTT. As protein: CATTAGYGELFF.

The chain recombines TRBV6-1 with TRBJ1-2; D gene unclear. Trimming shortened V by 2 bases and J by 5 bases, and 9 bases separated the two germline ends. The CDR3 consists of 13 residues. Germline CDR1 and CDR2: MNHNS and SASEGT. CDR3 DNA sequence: TGTGCCAGCAGTGAACAGGCCGCATATGGCTACACCTTC. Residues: CASSEQAAYGYTF.

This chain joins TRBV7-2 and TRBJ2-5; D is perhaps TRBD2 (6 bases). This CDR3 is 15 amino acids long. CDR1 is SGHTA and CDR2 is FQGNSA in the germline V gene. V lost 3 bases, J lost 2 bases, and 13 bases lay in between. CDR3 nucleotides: TGTGCCAGCAGCTTGCTTGGGACTCAGCAAGAGACCCAGTACTTC. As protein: CASSLLGTQQETQYF.

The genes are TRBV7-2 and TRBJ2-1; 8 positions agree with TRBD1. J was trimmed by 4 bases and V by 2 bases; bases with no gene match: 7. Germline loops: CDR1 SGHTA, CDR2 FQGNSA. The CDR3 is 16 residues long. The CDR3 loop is CASSLFQGASYNEQFF. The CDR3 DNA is TGTGCCAGCAGCTTATTCCAGGGGGCCTCTTACAATGAGCAGTTCTTC.

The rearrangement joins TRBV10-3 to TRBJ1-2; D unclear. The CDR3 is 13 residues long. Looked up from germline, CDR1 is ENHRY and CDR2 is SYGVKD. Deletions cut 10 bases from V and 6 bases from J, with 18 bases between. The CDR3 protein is CATAGLSGNGYTF. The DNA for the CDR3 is TGTGCCACCGCCGGACTAAGCGGTAATGGCTACACCTTC.

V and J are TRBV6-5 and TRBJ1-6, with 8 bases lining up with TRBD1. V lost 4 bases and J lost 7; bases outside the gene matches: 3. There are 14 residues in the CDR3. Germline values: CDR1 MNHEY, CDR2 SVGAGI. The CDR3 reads CASSFRTGNSPLHF. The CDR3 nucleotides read TGTGCCAGCAGTTTCAGGACAGGGAATTCACCCCTCCACTTT.

DNA for the CDR3: TGCGCCAGCAGTAACAGTATGAACACTGAAGCTTTCTTT. Translated: CASSNSMNTEAFF. The rearrangement links TRBV10-1 to TRBJ1-1, with unresolved D. The CDR3 totals 13 residues. Looked up from germline, CDR1 is WNHNN and CDR2 is SYGVQD (reference sequence). Trimming left V 5 bases short and J 0 bases short, with 7 bases between.

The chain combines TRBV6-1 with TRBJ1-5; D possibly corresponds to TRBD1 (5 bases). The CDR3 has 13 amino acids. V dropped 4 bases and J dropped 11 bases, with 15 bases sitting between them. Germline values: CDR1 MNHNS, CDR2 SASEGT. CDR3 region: CASSGGTGLSQHF. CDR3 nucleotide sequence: TGTGCCAGCAGTGGTGGGACGGGCTTGTCCCAGCATTTT.

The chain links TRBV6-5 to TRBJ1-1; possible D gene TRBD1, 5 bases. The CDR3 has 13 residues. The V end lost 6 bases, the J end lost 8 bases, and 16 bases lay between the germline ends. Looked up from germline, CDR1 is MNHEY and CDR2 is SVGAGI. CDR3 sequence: CASSGDGGFEAFF. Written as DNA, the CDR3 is TGTGCCAGCAGCGGGGACGGGGGGTTCGAAGCTTTCTTT.

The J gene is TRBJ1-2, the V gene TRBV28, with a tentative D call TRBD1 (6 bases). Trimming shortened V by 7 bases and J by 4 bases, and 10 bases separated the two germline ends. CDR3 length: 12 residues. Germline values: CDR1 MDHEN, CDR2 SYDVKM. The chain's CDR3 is CASIGQLYGYTF. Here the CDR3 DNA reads TGTGCCAGCATAGGACAGCTCTATGGCTACACCTTC.

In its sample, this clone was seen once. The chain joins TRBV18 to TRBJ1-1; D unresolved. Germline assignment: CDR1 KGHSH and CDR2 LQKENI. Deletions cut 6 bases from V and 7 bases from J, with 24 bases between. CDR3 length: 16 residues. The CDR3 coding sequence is TGTGCCAGCTCTCTCCATACGTTAGAAACTGTGCATGAAGCTTTCTTT. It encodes CASSLHTLETVHEAFF. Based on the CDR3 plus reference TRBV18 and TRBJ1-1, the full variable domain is NAGVMQNPRHLVRRRGQEARLRCSPMKGHSHVYWYRQLPEEGLKFMVYLQKENIIDESGMPKERFSAEFPKEGPSILRIQQVVRGDSAAYFCASSLHTLETVHEAFFGQGTRLTVV.

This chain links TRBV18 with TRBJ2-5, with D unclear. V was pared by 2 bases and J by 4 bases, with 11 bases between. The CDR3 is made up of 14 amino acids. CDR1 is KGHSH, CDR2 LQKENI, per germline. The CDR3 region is CASSPIIPRETQYF. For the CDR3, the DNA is TGTGCCAGCTCACCAATCATCCCAAGAGAGACCCAGTACTTC.

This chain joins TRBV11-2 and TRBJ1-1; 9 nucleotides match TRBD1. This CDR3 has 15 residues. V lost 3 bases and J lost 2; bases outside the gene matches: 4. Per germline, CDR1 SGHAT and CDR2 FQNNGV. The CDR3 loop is CASSLGQGVNTEAFF. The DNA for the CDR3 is TGTGCCAGCAGCTTGGGACAGGGAGTTAACACTGAAGCTTTCTTT.

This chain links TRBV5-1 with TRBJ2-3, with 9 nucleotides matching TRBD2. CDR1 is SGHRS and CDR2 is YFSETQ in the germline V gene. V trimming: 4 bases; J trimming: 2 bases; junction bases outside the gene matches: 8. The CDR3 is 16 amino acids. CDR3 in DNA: TGCGCCAGCAGCGGGCGGGGGGGTTTCAACACAGATACGCAGTATTTT. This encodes CASSGRGGFNTDTQYF.

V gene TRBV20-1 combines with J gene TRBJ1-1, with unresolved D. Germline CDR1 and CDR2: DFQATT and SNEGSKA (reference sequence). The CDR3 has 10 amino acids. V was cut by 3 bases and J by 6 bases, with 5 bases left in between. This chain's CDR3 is CSARVPEAFF. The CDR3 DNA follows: TGCAGTGCTAGGGTCCCTGAAGCTTTCTTT.

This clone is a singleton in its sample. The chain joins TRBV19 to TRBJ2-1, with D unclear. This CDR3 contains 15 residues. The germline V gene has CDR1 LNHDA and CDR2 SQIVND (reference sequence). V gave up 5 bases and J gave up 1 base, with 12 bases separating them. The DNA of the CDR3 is TGTGCCAGTAGTTTCTCATCGAATTCCTACAATGAGCAGTTCTTC. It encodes CASSFSSNSYNEQFF.

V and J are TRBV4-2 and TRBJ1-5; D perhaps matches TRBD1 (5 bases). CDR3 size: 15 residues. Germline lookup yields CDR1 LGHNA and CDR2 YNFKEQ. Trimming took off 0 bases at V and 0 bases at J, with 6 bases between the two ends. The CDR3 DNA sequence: TGTGCCAGCAGCCAAGAGCAGGGTAGCAATCAGCCCCAGCATTTT. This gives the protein CASSQEQGSNQPQHF.

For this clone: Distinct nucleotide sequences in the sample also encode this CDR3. The CDR3 sequence is CASSQSSRTEAFF. The DNA for the CDR3 is TGTGCCAGCAGCCAATCTTCGCGGACTGAAGCTTTCTTT. The chain uses TRBV14 and TRBJ1-1, with D uncertain. Germline CDR1 reads SGHDN; CDR2 reads FVKESK. The CDR3 covers 13 residues. Trimming removed 2 bases from V and 5 bases from J, with 9 bases in between.

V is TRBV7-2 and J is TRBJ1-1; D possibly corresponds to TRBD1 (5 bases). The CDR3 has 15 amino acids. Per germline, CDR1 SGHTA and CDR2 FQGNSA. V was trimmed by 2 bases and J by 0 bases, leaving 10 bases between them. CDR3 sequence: CASSLQGFVNTEAFF. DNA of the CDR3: TGTGCCAGCAGCTTACAGGGTTTCGTGAACACTGAAGCTTTCTTT.

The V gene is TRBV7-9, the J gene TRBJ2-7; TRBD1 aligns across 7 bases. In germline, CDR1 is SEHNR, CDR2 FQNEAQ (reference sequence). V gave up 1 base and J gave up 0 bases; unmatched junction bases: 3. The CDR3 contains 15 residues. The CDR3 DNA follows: TGTGCCAGCAGCTTAGTGACAGGGAGCTCCTACGAGCAGTACTTC. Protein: CASSLVTGSSYEQYF.

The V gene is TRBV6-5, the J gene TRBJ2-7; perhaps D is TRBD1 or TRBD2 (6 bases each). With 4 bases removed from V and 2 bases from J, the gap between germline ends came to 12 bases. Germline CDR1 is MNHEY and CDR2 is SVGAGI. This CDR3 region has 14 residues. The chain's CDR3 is CASSFGGLPYEQYF. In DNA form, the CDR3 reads TGTGCCAGCAGTTTCGGGGGCTTGCCCTACGAGCAGTACTTC.

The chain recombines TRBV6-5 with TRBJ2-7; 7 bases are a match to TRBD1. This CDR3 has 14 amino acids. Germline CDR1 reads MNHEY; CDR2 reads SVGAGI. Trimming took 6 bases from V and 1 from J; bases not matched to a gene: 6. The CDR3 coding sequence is TGTGCCAGCAGGACTCACAGGGGTTCCTACGAGCAGTACTTC. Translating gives CASRTHRGSYEQYF.

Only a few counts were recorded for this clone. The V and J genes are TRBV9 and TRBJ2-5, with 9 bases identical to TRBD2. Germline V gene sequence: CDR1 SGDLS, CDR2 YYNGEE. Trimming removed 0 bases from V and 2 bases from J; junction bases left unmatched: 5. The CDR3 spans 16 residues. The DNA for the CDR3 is TGTGCCAGCAGCGTAGATGCGGGGGGGCAGCAAGAGACCCAGTACTTC. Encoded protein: CASSVDAGGQQETQYF.

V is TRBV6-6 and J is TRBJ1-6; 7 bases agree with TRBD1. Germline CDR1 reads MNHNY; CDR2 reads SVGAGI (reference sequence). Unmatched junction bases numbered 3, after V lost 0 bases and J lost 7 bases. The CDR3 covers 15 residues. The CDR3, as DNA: TGTGCCAGCAGTTACTCCCGACAGGGAAATTCACCCCTCCACTTT. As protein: CASSYSRQGNSPLHF.

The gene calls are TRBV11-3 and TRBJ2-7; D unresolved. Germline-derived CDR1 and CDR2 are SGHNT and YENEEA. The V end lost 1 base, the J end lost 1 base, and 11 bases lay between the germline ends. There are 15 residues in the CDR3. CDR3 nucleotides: TGTGCCAGCAGCTTAGGGGCAGGACCTTCCTACGAGCAGTACTTC. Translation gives CASSLGAGPSYEQYF.

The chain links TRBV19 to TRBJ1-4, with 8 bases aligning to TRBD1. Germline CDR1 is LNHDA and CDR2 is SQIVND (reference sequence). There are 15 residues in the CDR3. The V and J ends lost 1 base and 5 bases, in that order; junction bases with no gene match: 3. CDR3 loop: CASSIGDRYNEKLFF. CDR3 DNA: TGTGCCAGTAGTATAGGGGACAGGTACAATGAAAAACTGTTTTTT.

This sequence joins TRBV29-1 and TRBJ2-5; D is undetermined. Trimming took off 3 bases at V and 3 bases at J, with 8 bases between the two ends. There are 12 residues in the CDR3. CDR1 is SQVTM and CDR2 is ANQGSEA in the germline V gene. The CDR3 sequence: CSVEGLEETQYF. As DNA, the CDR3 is TGCAGCGTTGAGGGTCTGGAAGAGACCCAGTACTTC. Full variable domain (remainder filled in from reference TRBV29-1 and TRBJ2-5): SAVISQKPSRDICQRGTSLTIQCQVDSQVTMMFWYRQQPGQSLTLIATANQGSEATYESGFVIDKFPISRPNLTFSTLTVSNMSPEDSSIYLCSVEGLEETQYFGPGTRLLVL.

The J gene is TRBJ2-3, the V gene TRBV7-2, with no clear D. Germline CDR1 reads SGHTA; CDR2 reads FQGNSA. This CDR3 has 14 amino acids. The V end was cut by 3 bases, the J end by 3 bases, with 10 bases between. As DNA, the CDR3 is TGTGCCAGCAGCTTTGATCCCGGGACAGATACGCAGTATTTT. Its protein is CASSFDPGTDTQYF.